A selection of T cell receptor beta chains follows, all from one sample in a study of cytomegalovirus exposure and HLA in healthy donors. Assay used: immunoSEQ multiplex PCR; TCRdb lists only in-frame clones, some missing. Of approximately 120,000 clones in the sample, 74% were seen once. The specimen was PBMCs. The source of these receptors is a man between 35 and 55 years old in good health and CMV-seropositive. Both conserved end residues are part of each CDR3. The D gene is left open where the match is weak. For some rows the clone size is stated as once, few or many, or as a class when expanded; others skip it.

d_call: -; v_call: TRBV5-1; j_call: TRBJ1-1; cdr3_length: 12; clone_size: few; cdr3_nt: TGCGCCAGCAGCCTGGCGAACTCCGAAGCTTTCTTT; cdr3_aa: CASSLANSEAFF
d_call: -; v_call: TRBV19; j_call: TRBJ2-7; cdr3_length: 15; clone_size: -; cdr3_nt: TGTGCCAGTAGTATTAGGCAGGGGCACTCCTACGAGCAGTACTTC; cdr3_aa: CASSIRQGHSYEQYF
d_call: -; v_call: TRBV6-5; j_call: TRBJ2-3; cdr3_length: 13; clone_size: large; cdr3_nt: TGTGCCAGCAGTGAACAGGAAACAGATACGCAGTATTTT; cdr3_aa: CASSEQETDTQYF
d_call: -; v_call: TRBV19; j_call: TRBJ1-5; cdr3_length: 14; clone_size: -; cdr3_nt: TGTGCCAGTACTTGGCAGTTCAGCAATCAGCCCCAGCATTTT; cdr3_aa: CASTWQFSNQPQHF
d_call: -; v_call: TRBV5-1; j_call: TRBJ2-1; cdr3_length: 14; clone_size: few; cdr3_nt: TGCGCCAGCAGCTTACAGACAGGATACAATGAGCAGTTCTTC; cdr3_aa: CASSLQTGYNEQFF
d_call: TRBD2; v_call: TRBV6-4; j_call: TRBJ2-2; cdr3_length: 17; clone_size: -; cdr3_nt: TGTGCCAGCAGCATGACTAGCGGGGGGGGGAACACCGGGGAGCTGTTTTTT; cdr3_aa: CASSMTSGGGNTGELFF
d_call: -; v_call: TRBV27; j_call: TRBJ1-5; cdr3_length: 14; clone_size: -; cdr3_nt: TGTGCCAGCAGTTCGTCGACAGGATCTCAGCCCCAGCATTTT; cdr3_aa: CASSSSTGSQPQHF
d_call: -; v_call: TRBV27; j_call: TRBJ2-7; cdr3_length: 14; clone_size: -; cdr3_nt: TGTGCCAGCCAGTCGGACAGTTTTTCCTACGAGCAGTACTTC; cdr3_aa: CASQSDSFSYEQYF
d_call: TRBD1; v_call: TRBV4-1; j_call: TRBJ2-7; cdr3_length: 17; clone_size: -; cdr3_nt: TGCGCCAGCAGCCAGCCCCTTGTGGACAGGGGGATCTACGAGCAGTACTTC; cdr3_aa: CASSQPLVDRGIYEQYF
d_call: TRBD2; v_call: TRBV5-1; j_call: TRBJ2-7; cdr3_length: 18; clone_size: -; cdr3_nt: TGCGCCAGCAGCCCCAACTCGGGACTAGCGGGGGGGTCCTACGAGCAGTACTTC; cdr3_aa: CASSPNSGLAGGSYEQYF
d_call: TRBD2; v_call: TRBV7-6; j_call: TRBJ2-7; cdr3_length: 16; clone_size: -; cdr3_nt: TGTGCCAGCAGCTTAGGTAGCGGGAGAAATATCGACGAGCAGTACTTC; cdr3_aa: CASSLGSGRNIDEQYF
d_call: -; v_call: TRBV20-1; j_call: TRBJ2-7; cdr3_length: 11; clone_size: -; cdr3_nt: TGCAGTGCTAGAGTACTCTACGAGCAGTACTTC; cdr3_aa: CSARVLYEQYF
d_call: TRBD1; v_call: TRBV7-8; j_call: TRBJ1-4; cdr3_length: 17; clone_size: -; cdr3_nt: TGTGCCAGCAGCTTAGCTCGTACCAAAAGGGGGCATGAAAAACTGTTTTTT; cdr3_aa: CASSLARTKRGHEKLFF
d_call: TRBD2; v_call: TRBV28; j_call: TRBJ2-1; cdr3_length: 20; clone_size: few; cdr3_nt: TGTGCCAGCAGTTTAGAGTGGGGGACTAGCGGGATCAGTTCCTACAATGAGCAGTTCTTC; cdr3_aa: CASSLEWGTSGISSYNEQFF
d_call: -; v_call: TRBV28; j_call: TRBJ1-5; cdr3_length: 15; clone_size: -; cdr3_nt: TGTGCCAGCAGGCAGCCGATGGCTGGCGGTCAGCCCCAGCATTTT; cdr3_aa: CASRQPMAGGQPQHF
d_call: TRBD1; v_call: TRBV4-1; j_call: TRBJ1-1; cdr3_length: 17; clone_size: -; cdr3_nt: TGCGCCAGCAGCCAAGGCGGGACAGTGAACATGAACACTGAAGCTTTCTTT; cdr3_aa: CASSQGGTVNMNTEAFF
d_call: -; v_call: TRBV29-1; j_call: TRBJ2-1; cdr3_length: 14; clone_size: -; cdr3_nt: TGCAGCTACCTACGGGGAGCTATTAGGAATGAGCAGTTCTTC; cdr3_aa: CSYLRGAIRNEQFF
d_call: TRBD2; v_call: TRBV5-6; j_call: TRBJ2-7; cdr3_length: 13; clone_size: -; cdr3_nt: TGTGCCAGCAGCCCAGGACTAGCCTACGAGCAGTACTTC; cdr3_aa: CASSPGLAYEQYF
d_call: -; v_call: TRBV7-9; j_call: TRBJ2-7; cdr3_length: 14; clone_size: -; cdr3_nt: TGTGCCAGCAGCTCAGGGACTCCTTCCTACGAGCAGTACTTC; cdr3_aa: CASSSGTPSYEQYF
d_call: -; v_call: TRBV13; j_call: TRBJ2-7; cdr3_length: 14; clone_size: once; cdr3_nt: TGTGCCAGCAGCTTTGGCAGGGCTTCTTACGAGCAGTACTTC; cdr3_aa: CASSFGRASYEQYF
d_call: TRBD1; v_call: TRBV4-1; j_call: TRBJ1-4; cdr3_length: 15; clone_size: -; cdr3_nt: TGCGCCAGCAGCCTTTCCGGGACAGCTCGGGAAAAACTGTTTTTT; cdr3_aa: CASSLSGTAREKLFF
d_call: -; v_call: TRBV6-6; j_call: TRBJ2-3; cdr3_length: 16; clone_size: -; cdr3_nt: TGTGCCAGCAGTTACGGGGGCCCAGGGGGCACAGATACGCAGTATTTT; cdr3_aa: CASSYGGPGGTDTQYF
d_call: TRBD2; v_call: TRBV10-3; j_call: TRBJ2-7; cdr3_length: 14; clone_size: once; cdr3_nt: TGTGCCATCAGCTTAGCGGGAGGGCCGCAAGAGCAGTACTTC; cdr3_aa: CAISLAGGPQEQYF
d_call: -; v_call: TRBV9; j_call: TRBJ2-5; cdr3_length: 16; clone_size: -; cdr3_nt: TGTGCCAGCAGCGTATCCCGGGGAGGTATCCAAGAGACCCAGTACTTC; cdr3_aa: CASSVSRGGIQETQYF
d_call: TRBD1; v_call: TRBV5-5; j_call: TRBJ1-3; cdr3_length: 16; clone_size: -; cdr3_nt: TGTGCCAGCAGCTTGATGGGACAGGACCAGAGGGGCACCATATATTTT; cdr3_aa: CASSLMGQDQRGTIYF
d_call: -; v_call: TRBV5-6; j_call: TRBJ1-3; cdr3_length: 14; clone_size: -; cdr3_nt: TGTGCCAGCAGCTTTTCGGGTAGCGGAAACACCATATATTTT; cdr3_aa: CASSFSGSGNTIYF
d_call: TRBD1; v_call: TRBV10-2; j_call: TRBJ2-2; cdr3_length: 14; clone_size: -; cdr3_nt: TGCGCCAGCAGCTTGGGACAGGGCAGCGGGGAGCTGTTTTTT; cdr3_aa: CASSLGQGSGELFF
d_call: TRBD1; v_call: TRBV7-6; j_call: TRBJ1-1; cdr3_length: 15; clone_size: -; cdr3_nt: TGTGCCAGCAGCTTAGTGAGCCAGGGGGCGGCTGAAGCTTTCTTT; cdr3_aa: CASSLVSQGAAEAFF
d_call: TRBD1; v_call: TRBV7-6; j_call: TRBJ2-7; cdr3_length: 15; clone_size: once; cdr3_nt: TGTGCCAGCAGCGCGACCGGGACAGGGCCCTACGAGCAGTACTTC; cdr3_aa: CASSATGTGPYEQYF
d_call: TRBD1; v_call: TRBV6-6; j_call: TRBJ1-5; cdr3_length: 14; clone_size: once; cdr3_nt: TGTGCCAGCAGTGACGGGGACAGGGTTCAGCCCCAGCATTTT; cdr3_aa: CASSDGDRVQPQHF
d_call: -; v_call: TRBV19; j_call: TRBJ1-1; cdr3_length: 15; clone_size: -; cdr3_nt: TGTGCCAGTAGTATAGAAGCGCTCATGAACACTGAAGCTTTCTTT; cdr3_aa: CASSIEALMNTEAFF
d_call: TRBD1; v_call: TRBV19; j_call: TRBJ2-7; cdr3_length: 15; clone_size: few; cdr3_nt: TGTGCCAGTAGTATAGGCGGACAGGGGTTCTACGAGCAGTACTTC; cdr3_aa: CASSIGGQGFYEQYF
d_call: -; v_call: TRBV7-2; j_call: TRBJ1-1; cdr3_length: 12; clone_size: once; cdr3_nt: TGTGCCAGCAGCCCTACGCCCGGGAGCGCTTTCTTT; cdr3_aa: CASSPTPGSAFF
d_call: -; v_call: TRBV15; j_call: TRBJ2-7; cdr3_length: 14; clone_size: -; cdr3_nt: TGTGCCACCAGCTCAAGGAGGCTATCCTACGAGCAGTACTTC; cdr3_aa: CATSSRRLSYEQYF
d_call: -; v_call: TRBV11-1; j_call: TRBJ2-2; cdr3_length: 15; clone_size: -; cdr3_nt: TGTGCCAGCAGCTTAGGGAGAGCGAACACCGGGGAGCTGTTTTTT; cdr3_aa: CASSLGRANTGELFF
d_call: -; v_call: TRBV5-1; j_call: TRBJ2-5; cdr3_length: 16; clone_size: -; cdr3_nt: TGCGCCAGCAGCTTGGAAGGGGGGGGGATCCAAGAGACCCAGTACTTC; cdr3_aa: CASSLEGGGIQETQYF
d_call: -; v_call: TRBV30; j_call: TRBJ1-3; cdr3_length: 14; clone_size: -; cdr3_nt: TGTGCCTGGAGTTCGGACAGCACTGGAAACACCATATATTTT; cdr3_aa: CAWSSDSTGNTIYF
d_call: TRBD2; v_call: TRBV7-6; j_call: TRBJ2-1; cdr3_length: 17; clone_size: -; cdr3_nt: TGTGCCAGCAGCTTAAGGGCTAGCGGGGGCCGGGAGGATGAGCAGTTCTTC; cdr3_aa: CASSLRASGGREDEQFF
d_call: -; v_call: TRBV6-5; j_call: TRBJ2-5; cdr3_length: 14; clone_size: -; cdr3_nt: TGTGCCAGCAGTTATGGGGGGGCAGGGGAGACCCAGTACTTC; cdr3_aa: CASSYGGAGETQYF
d_call: TRBD1; v_call: TRBV14; j_call: TRBJ2-3; cdr3_length: 16; clone_size: -; cdr3_nt: TGTGCCAGCAGCCACCATACAGGGGGCGGCACAGATACGCAGTATTTT; cdr3_aa: CASSHHTGGGTDTQYF
d_call: TRBD2; v_call: TRBV6-1; j_call: TRBJ2-5; cdr3_length: 17; clone_size: -; cdr3_nt: TGTGCCAGCAGTGAAGCAAGGACTAGCGGGGGGGTTGGGACCCAGTACTTC; cdr3_aa: CASSEARTSGGVGTQYF
d_call: TRBD2; v_call: TRBV18; j_call: TRBJ2-7; cdr3_length: 16; clone_size: -; cdr3_nt: TGTGCCAGCTCCTCCCGGGAGGGGGTTAAAACCTACGAGCAGTACTTC; cdr3_aa: CASSSREGVKTYEQYF
d_call: -; v_call: TRBV5-1; j_call: TRBJ1-3; cdr3_length: 18; clone_size: once; cdr3_nt: TGCGCCAGCAGCTTGGCGGTGATAGGAGGAGTCGCTGGAAACACCATATATTTT; cdr3_aa: CASSLAVIGGVAGNTIYF
d_call: -; v_call: TRBV28; j_call: TRBJ2-7; cdr3_length: 12; clone_size: -; cdr3_nt: TGTGCCAGCAGTTTACCGGTCTACGAGCAGTACTTC; cdr3_aa: CASSLPVYEQYF
d_call: TRBD1; v_call: TRBV2; j_call: TRBJ1-4; cdr3_length: 15; clone_size: -; cdr3_nt: TGTGCCAGCAGGCCCGACAGGGCAACTAATGAAAAACTGTTTTTT; cdr3_aa: CASRPDRATNEKLFF
d_call: -; v_call: TRBV21-1; j_call: TRBJ2-7; cdr3_length: 16; clone_size: -; cdr3_nt: TGTGCCAGCAGCAAACCGAAGCGGGAGTTGTCCTACGAGCAGTACTTC; cdr3_aa: CASSKPKRELSYEQYF
d_call: -; v_call: TRBV7-9; j_call: TRBJ2-7; cdr3_length: 17; clone_size: -; cdr3_nt: TGTTCCAGCAGCTTATACGGTTCAGGGGACCTCTCCTACGAGCAGTACTTC; cdr3_aa: CSSSLYGSGDLSYEQYF
d_call: TRBD1; v_call: TRBV2; j_call: TRBJ1-2; cdr3_length: 15; clone_size: -; cdr3_nt: TGTGCCAGCAGTGAAGTGGACAGGGGGTTCTATGGCTACACCTTC; cdr3_aa: CASSEVDRGFYGYTF
d_call: -; v_call: TRBV10-3; j_call: TRBJ2-7; cdr3_length: 13; clone_size: -; cdr3_nt: TGTGCCATCAGCCCCCAAGAGAGGCACGAGCAGTACTTC; cdr3_aa: CAISPQERHEQYF
d_call: -; v_call: TRBV7-9; j_call: TRBJ2-2; cdr3_length: 15; clone_size: -; cdr3_nt: TGTGCCAGCAGCGCTCAGACACCGAACACCGGGGAGCTGTTTTTT; cdr3_aa: CASSAQTPNTGELFF
d_call: -; v_call: TRBV7-7; j_call: TRBJ2-2; cdr3_length: 19; clone_size: -; cdr3_nt: TGTGCCAGCAGCTCCCGAAACACCTTGGACAGCACGAACACCGGGGAGCTGTTTTTT; cdr3_aa: CASSSRNTLDSTNTGELFF
d_call: -; v_call: TRBV15; j_call: TRBJ2-1; cdr3_length: 13; clone_size: once; cdr3_nt: TGTGCCACCAGCAGAGATACAGGGAATGAGCAGTTCTTC; cdr3_aa: CATSRDTGNEQFF
d_call: -; v_call: TRBV25-1; j_call: TRBJ1-5; cdr3_length: 14; clone_size: medium-sized; cdr3_nt: TGTGCCAGCAGCAGGGGAGGGAGCAATCAGCCCCAGCATTTT; cdr3_aa: CASSRGGSNQPQHF
d_call: TRBD1; v_call: TRBV6-5; j_call: TRBJ1-2; cdr3_length: 14; clone_size: -; cdr3_nt: TGTGCCAGCAGTAGTAGACAGGGGAACTATGGCTACACCTTC; cdr3_aa: CASSSRQGNYGYTF
d_call: TRBD1; v_call: TRBV9; j_call: TRBJ1-2; cdr3_length: 15; clone_size: -; cdr3_nt: TGTGCCAGCAGCGTAGAAAACAGGGGGGTCTATGGCTACACCTTC; cdr3_aa: CASSVENRGVYGYTF